This TCR beta chain was captured in a study of blood T cell repertoires in COVID-19. Across the whole study: COVID-19 samples, acute and convalescent, were from the United States, Italy and Spain. Nucleic acid was either cDNA or gDNA, and it came from T cells, B-cell-depleted T cells, or PBMCs.

In the original processing: Reference gene primers were amplified, and this amplification served to estimate nucleated cell counts. This table comes from immunoSEQ multiplex PCR, and its TCRdb copy is limited to in-frame clones, with some not included. D and trimming were read from the DNA, whereas the V and J calls and clone size are those reported in that table. The sample yields 95,000 to 150,000 clones, roughly 90% seen once. The germline gives CDR1 SGHDT, CDR2 YYEEEE. The CDR3 has 12 amino acids. The V and J ends lost 0 bases and 8 bases respectively, with 5 bases between them. Only one count was recorded for this clone.

The chain combines TRBV5-6 with TRBJ1-4; D is unclear. This receptor was identified in a middle-aged man with acute or convalescent COVID-19. Source material: peripheral blood. The DNA for the CDR3 is TGTGCCAGCAGCTTGGGTCTCGAAAAACTGTTTTTT. As protein: CASSLGLEKLFF.